This T cell receptor (beta chain) came from a study of T cell responses to AZD1222 COVID-19 vaccine. Overall study findings and caveats: Most donors were white British, females outnumbered males, and clonal diversity was possibly underestimated. Following two doses of AZD1222, Spike-specific TCR breadth and depth rose.

Some clones are missing from TCRdb's copy, which holds only in-frame ones; the method was immunoSEQ multiplex PCR. The sample holds about 140,000 clones, under 95% seen once. Germline loops: CDR1 SGHNT, CDR2 YENEEA. V was trimmed by 7 bases and J by 4 bases, leaving 18 bases between them. The length of the CDR3 is 15 residues. About this clone: Its antigen is currently unknown.

V is TRBV11-3 and J is TRBJ2-3; D unresolved. The starting material was peripheral blood, obtained on day 0 of AZD1222 vaccination. This TCR derives from an adult in good health. For the CDR3, the DNA is TGTGCCAGCACCCTCTCTATAGTGGTCCCAGATACGCAGTATTTT. Translation: CASTLSIVVPDTQYF.